The TCR beta chain under discussion was sequenced for a study of shared clonotypes between healthy human individuals. Study details: Sampling drew on donors who were a couple of women and a few men aged 18 to 49. There were three CD4 naive, three CD4 memory, two CD8 naive and one CD8 memory plates per donor.

Trimming removed 5 bases from V and 7 bases from J, with 11 bases in between. The germline V gene encodes CDR1 DFQATT and CDR2 SNEGSKA (reference sequence). This CDR3 is built from 11 residues. Naive CD8 populations comprised CD45RO-negative cells positively selected for CCR7, excluding terminally differentiated effector memory CD45RA+ cells. Assay execution proceeded at the deep level. The data were produced by immunoSEQ multiplex PCR, yet TCRdb's version contains in-frame clones alone and is incomplete. The data show about 680,000 clones, around 90% seen once. Sequencing was done on a sample of naive CD8+ T cells sorted from blood. V and J are TRBV20-1 and TRBJ1-2; the D is unclear. The sequence was collected from a man younger than 40 in good health. CDR3: CSADSVSGYTF. In DNA form, the CDR3 reads TGCAGTGCTGATTCGGTGTCTGGCTACACCTTC.